Listed here are 8 T cell receptor beta chains from one sample, sequenced in a study of regulatory T cells in long-lasting Graves disease listed by TCRdb under 2021. The time point label for this specimen denotes: newly diagnosed GD, antithyroid drugs for less than 3 months. RNA was extracted from PBMCs in TRIzol for both TCR sequencing and RNA sequencing. Library generation was performed with multiplex PCR. The data were produced on an Illumina HiSeq 4000. iRepertoire HTBI primers and Arm-PCR amplification of CDR3 regions were used to construct TCR beta libraries. TCRdb handled the public reads itself, with Q25 trimming in fastp and clone calling in MiXCR, and kept productive beta chains. Every CDR3 protein is listed once, alongside the most common genes and DNA of its rows. This sample gives roughly 350,000 distinct CDR3 sequences in total; about 17% of them show up just once. The ten most abundant clones make up 20% to 25% of the sample.

In addition, the sample was reused for a study of T cells in Graves' hyperthyroidism and ophthalmopathy.

Material: peripheral blood mononuclear cells (PBMCs), obtained at new diagnosis, from a patient treated with antithyroid drugs. These TCRs come from a woman aged 18-35 years with Graves disease. Donor details come from another sample of the same person, matched by shared clones.

The gene calls are TRBV27 and TRBJ1-6; D is possibly TRBD1 (5 bases). The germline CDR1 and CDR2 sequences are MNHEY and SMNVEV (reference sequence). The CDR3 contains 15 residues. V lost 6 bases to trimming and J lost 5 bases, with 14 bases between them. For the CDR3, the DNA is TGTGCCAGCAGCCAAGCGGAGGGGCATAATTCACCCCTCCACTTT. Residues: CASSQAEGHNSPLHF.

This clonotype was recorded many times. The chain combines TRBV7-9 with TRBJ1-2; the D gene is possibly TRBD1 (6 bases). The CDR3 contains 15 residues. Germline V gives CDR1 SEHNR, CDR2 FQNEAQ (reference sequence). The V and J ends lost 5 bases and 5 bases respectively, with 18 bases between them. CDR3 sequence (DNA): TGTGCCAGCAGCCCGTGGGACACCCCCTCTTATGGCTACACCTTC. Protein sequence: CASSPWDTPSYGYTF. Drawing the rest from reference TRBV7-9 and TRBJ1-2, the complete variable domain is DTGVSQNPRHKITKRGQNVTFRCDPISEHNRLYWYRQTLGQGPEFLTYFQNEAQLEKSRLLSDRFSAERPKGSFSTLEIQRTEQGDSAMYLCASSPWDTPSYGYTFGSGTRLTVV.

The chain employs TRBV6-2 or TRBV6-3 and TRBJ2-7; TRBD2 matches at 8 bases. The CDR3 totals 14 residues. Germline V gene lookup returns CDR1 MNHEY and CDR2 SVGEGT. J gave up 9 bases and V 5 bases, and 12 bases lay outside the gene matches. This CDR3 is CASSVERGLGGQYF. CDR3 in DNA: TGTGCCAGCAGTGTAGAGCGGGGGCTAGGGGGGCAGTACTTC.

This clonotype was recorded a few times. The rearrangement links TRBV28 to TRBJ1-5, with TRBD1 matching 8 bases. This CDR3 has 14 residues. Germline assignment: CDR1 MDHEN and CDR2 SYDVKM. V shed 3 bases and J 10 bases; nucleotides not matched to a gene: 8. Written as DNA, the CDR3 is TGTGCCAGCAGTTTGGGCAGGGGGCAGTTTCCCCAGCATTTT. As protein: CASSLGRGQFPQHF.

This clonotype was counted ten times or more. This chain links TRBV5-1 with TRBJ2-2; a possible D gene is TRBD1 (6 bases). There are 15 residues in the CDR3. Looked up from germline, CDR1 is SGHRS and CDR2 is YFSETQ. V lost 3 bases, J lost 7 bases, and 16 bases lay in between. CDR3 amino acids: CASSSTGDFLGELFF. The DNA for the CDR3 is TGCGCCAGCAGCTCGACAGGCGATTTCCTCGGGGAGCTGTTTTTT. The full variable domain, rest sourced from reference TRBV5-1 and TRBJ2-2, is KAGVTQTPRYLIKTRGQQVTLSCSPISGHRSVSWYQQTPGQGLQFLFEYFSETQRNKGNFPGRFSGRQFSNSRSEMNVSTLELGDSALYLCASSSTGDFLGELFFGEGSRLTVL.

This rearrangement joins TRBV6-5 to TRBJ1-1; 10 bases map to TRBD1. The germline CDR1 and CDR2 sequences are MNHEY and SVGAGI. The junction had 7 bases not matched to a gene; V was cut back by 0 bases and J by 3 bases. This CDR3 has 17 residues. In DNA form, the CDR3 reads TGTGCCAGCAGTTACTCGGCCCCGGGGACAGGGGACACTGAAGCTTTCTTT. The encoded protein is CASSYSAPGTGDTEAFF.

This clonotype was seen a handful of times. This rearrangement joins TRBV19 to TRBJ1-2; 10 bases align to TRBD1. CDR3 length equals 14 residues. Losses at the gene ends were 8 bases for V and 3 bases for J; bases not matched to a gene: 6. Germline V gives CDR1 LNHDA, CDR2 SQIVND (reference sequence). The CDR3 loop is CASEETGGHYGYTF. CDR3 in DNA: TGTGCCAGTGAGGAGACAGGGGGCCACTATGGCTACACCTTC.

In this sample, this clonotype turned up many times. The rearrangement uses TRBV2 and TRBJ2-4; 7 nucleotides agree with TRBD2. The CDR3 covers 16 residues. Germline V gives CDR1 SNHLY, CDR2 FYNNEI. Germline trimming cut 6 bases from V and 0 bases from J; bases unmatched to any gene: 8. CDR3 residues: CASSALLARAKNIQYF. The CDR3 DNA follows: TGTGCCAGCAGCGCACTACTAGCGCGAGCCAAAAACATTCAGTACTTC. Drawing the rest from reference TRBV2 and TRBJ2-4, the complete variable domain is EPEVTQTPSHQVTQMGQEVILRCVPISNHLYFYWYRQILGQKVEFLVSFYNNEISEKSEIFDDQFSVERPDGSNFTLKIRSTKLEDSAMYFCASSALLARAKNIQYFGAGTRLSVL.